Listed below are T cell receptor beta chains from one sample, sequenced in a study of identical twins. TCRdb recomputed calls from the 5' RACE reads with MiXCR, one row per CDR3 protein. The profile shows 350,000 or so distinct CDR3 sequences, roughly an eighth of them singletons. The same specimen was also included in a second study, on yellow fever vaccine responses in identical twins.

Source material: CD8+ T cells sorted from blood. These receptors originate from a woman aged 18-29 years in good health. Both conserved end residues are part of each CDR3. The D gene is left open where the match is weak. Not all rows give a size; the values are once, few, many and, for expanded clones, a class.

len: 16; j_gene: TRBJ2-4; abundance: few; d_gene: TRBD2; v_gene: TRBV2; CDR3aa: CASSYRRGVPKNIQYF; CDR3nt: TGTGCCAGCAGCTACCGCCGGGGGGTCCCCAAAAACATTCAGTACTTC
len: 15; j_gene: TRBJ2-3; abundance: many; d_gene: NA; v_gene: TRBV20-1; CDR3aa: CSASPPGFEADTQYF; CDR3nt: TGCAGTGCTTCCCCACCGGGATTTGAGGCAGATACGCAGTATTTT
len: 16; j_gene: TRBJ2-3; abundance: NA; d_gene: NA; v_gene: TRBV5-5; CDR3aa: CASSWEGGTSTDTQYF; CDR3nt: TGTGCCAGCAGCTGGGAGGGGGGGACTAGCACAGATACGCAGTATTTT
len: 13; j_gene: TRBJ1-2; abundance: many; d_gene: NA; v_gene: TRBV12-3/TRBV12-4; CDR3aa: CATRGELNYGYTF; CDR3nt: TGTGCCACCCGAGGGGAGCTTAACTATGGCTACACCTTC
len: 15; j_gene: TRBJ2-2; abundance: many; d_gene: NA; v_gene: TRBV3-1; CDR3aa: CASSQRHRATGELFF; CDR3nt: TGTGCCAGCAGCCAGAGACACCGGGCCACCGGGGAGCTGTTTTTT
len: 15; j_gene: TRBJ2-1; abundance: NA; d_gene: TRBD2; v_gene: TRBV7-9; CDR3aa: CASRTSGSEGNEQFF; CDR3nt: TGTGCCAGCAGAACTAGCGGGAGTGAGGGTAATGAGCAGTTCTTC
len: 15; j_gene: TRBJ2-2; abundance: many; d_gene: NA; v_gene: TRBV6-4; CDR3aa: CASSPQGSNTGELFF; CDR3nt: TGTGCCAGCAGTCCCCAGGGGAGTAACACCGGGGAGCTGTTTTTT
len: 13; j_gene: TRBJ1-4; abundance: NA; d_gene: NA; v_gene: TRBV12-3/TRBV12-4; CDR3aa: CATTRSGVEKLFF; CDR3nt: TGTGCCACCACCAGGAGCGGAGTTGAAAAACTGTTTTTT
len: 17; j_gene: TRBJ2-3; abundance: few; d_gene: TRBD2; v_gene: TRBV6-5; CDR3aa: CASSYYSSGGAGDTQYF; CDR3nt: TGTGCCAGCAGTTACTATTCTAGCGGGGGGGCCGGGGATACGCAGTATTTT
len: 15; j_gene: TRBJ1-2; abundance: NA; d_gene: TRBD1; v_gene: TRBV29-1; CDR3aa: CSAPQGQGKSYGYTF; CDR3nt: TGCAGCGCCCCACAGGGGCAGGGAAAGAGCTATGGCTACACCTTC
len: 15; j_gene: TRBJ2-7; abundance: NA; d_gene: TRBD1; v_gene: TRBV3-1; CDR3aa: CASSHARDRFYEQYF; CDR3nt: TGTGCCAGCAGCCACGCCCGGGACAGGTTCTACGAGCAGTACTTC
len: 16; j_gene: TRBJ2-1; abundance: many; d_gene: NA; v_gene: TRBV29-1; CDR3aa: CSVEDPGGGIVNEQFF; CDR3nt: TGCAGCGTTGAAGATCCTGGAGGCGGGATCGTGAATGAGCAGTTCTTC
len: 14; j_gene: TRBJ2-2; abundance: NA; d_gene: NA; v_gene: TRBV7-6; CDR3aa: CASSPFGVGGELFF; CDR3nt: TGTGCCAGCAGCCCTTTTGGGGTTGGCGGGGAGCTGTTTTTT
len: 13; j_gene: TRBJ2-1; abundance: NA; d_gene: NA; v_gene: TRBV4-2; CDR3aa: CASRQEVQDEQFF; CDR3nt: TGTGCCAGCAGACAAGAAGTCCAGGATGAGCAGTTCTTC
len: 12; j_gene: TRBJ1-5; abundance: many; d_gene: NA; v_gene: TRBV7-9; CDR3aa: CASSSGNQPQHF; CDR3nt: TGTGCCAGCAGCTCCGGAAATCAGCCCCAGCATTTT
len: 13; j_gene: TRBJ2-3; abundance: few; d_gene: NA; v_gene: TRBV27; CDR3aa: CASSPWAMDTQYF; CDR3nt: TGTGCCAGCAGTCCGTGGGCGATGGATACGCAGTATTTT
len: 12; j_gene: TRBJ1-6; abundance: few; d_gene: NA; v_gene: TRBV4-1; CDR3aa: CASSQPNSPLHF; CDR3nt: TGCGCCAGCAGCCAACCAAATTCACCCCTCCACTTT
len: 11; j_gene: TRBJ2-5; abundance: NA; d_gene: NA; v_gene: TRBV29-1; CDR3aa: CSVTRGETQYF; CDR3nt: TGCAGCGTTACTAGGGGGGAGACCCAGTACTTC
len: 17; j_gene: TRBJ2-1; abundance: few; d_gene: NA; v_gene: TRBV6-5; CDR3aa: CASSYSVPDSPENEQFF; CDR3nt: TGTGCCAGCAGTTACTCGGTTCCGGACAGCCCCGAAAATGAGCAGTTCTTC
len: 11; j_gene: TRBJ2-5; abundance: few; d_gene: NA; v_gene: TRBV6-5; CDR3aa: CASSYGNTQYF; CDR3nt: TGTGCCAGCAGTTACGGAAACACCCAGTACTTC
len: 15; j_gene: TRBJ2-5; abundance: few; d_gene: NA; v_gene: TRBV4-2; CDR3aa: CASSQDGLTQETQYF; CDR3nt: TGTGCCAGCAGCCAAGATGGACTAACCCAAGAGACCCAGTACTTC
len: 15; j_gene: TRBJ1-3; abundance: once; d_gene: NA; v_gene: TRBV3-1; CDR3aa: CASSQEQSAGNTIYF; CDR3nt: TGTGCCAGCAGCCAAGAACAATCGGCTGGAAACACCATATATTTT
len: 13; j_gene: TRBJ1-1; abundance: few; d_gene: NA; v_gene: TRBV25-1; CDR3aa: CARKGGTVTEAFF; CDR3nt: TGTGCCAGAAAGGGGGGTACTGTCACTGAAGCTTTCTTT
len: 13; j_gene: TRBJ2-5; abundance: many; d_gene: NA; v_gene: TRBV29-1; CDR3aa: CSVDVGYKETQYF; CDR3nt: TGCAGCGTTGATGTGGGTTACAAAGAGACCCAGTACTTC
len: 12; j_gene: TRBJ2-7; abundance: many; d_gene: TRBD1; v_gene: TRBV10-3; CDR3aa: CAIGDRVFEQYF; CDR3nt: TGTGCCATCGGGGACAGGGTTTTCGAGCAGTACTTC
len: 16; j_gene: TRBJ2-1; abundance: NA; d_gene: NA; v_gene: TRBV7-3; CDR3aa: CASSLILSSSYNEQFF; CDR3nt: TGTGCCAGCAGCTTAATCCTCTCGAGCTCCTACAATGAGCAGTTCTTC
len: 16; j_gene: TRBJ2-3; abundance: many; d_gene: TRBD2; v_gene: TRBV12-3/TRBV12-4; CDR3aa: CASSTGTSGSPDTQYF; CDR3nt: TGTGCCAGCAGTACCGGGACTAGCGGGTCCCCTGATACGCAGTATTTT
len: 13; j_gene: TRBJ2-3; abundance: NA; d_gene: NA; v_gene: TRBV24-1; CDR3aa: CATSESKGDTQYF; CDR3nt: TGTGCCACCAGTGAATCTAAAGGAGATACGCAGTATTTT
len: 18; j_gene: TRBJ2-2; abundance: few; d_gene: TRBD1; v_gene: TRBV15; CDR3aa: CATSRDRQGAINAGELFF; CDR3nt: TGTGCCACCAGCAGAGATCGACAGGGGGCAATAAACGCCGGGGAGCTGTTTTTT
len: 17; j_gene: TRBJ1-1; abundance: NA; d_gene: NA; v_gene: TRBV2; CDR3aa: CASSESDPRATGTEAFF; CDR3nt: TGTGCCAGCAGTGAAAGTGACCCAAGGGCCACGGGGACTGAAGCTTTCTTT
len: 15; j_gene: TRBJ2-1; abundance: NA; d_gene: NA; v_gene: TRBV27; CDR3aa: CASSYLGGLYNEQFF; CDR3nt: TGTGCCAGCAGTTATTTGGGGGGCCTCTACAATGAGCAGTTCTTC
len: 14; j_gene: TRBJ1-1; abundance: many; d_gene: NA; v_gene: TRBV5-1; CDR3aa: CASSVRRGGTEAFF; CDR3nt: TGCGCCAGCAGCGTGAGGCGGGGGGGCACTGAAGCTTTCTTT
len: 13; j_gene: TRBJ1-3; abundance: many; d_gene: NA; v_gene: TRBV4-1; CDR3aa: CASSQGEANTIYF; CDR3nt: TGCGCCAGCAGCCAAGGGGAGGCAAACACCATATATTTT
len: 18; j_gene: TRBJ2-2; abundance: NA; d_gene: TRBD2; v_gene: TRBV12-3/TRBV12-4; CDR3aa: CASRTSGVDLANTGELFF; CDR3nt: TGTGCCAGCAGGACTAGCGGGGTTGATCTCGCGAACACCGGGGAGCTGTTTTTT
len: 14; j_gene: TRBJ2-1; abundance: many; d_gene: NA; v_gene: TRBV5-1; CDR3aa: CASSLIGGDNEQFF; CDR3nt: TGCGCCAGCAGCTTGATAGGGGGGGACAATGAGCAGTTCTTC
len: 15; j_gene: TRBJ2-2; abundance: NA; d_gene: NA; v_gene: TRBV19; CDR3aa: CASSISVAGTGELFF; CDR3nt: TGTGCCAGTAGTATCTCGGTTGCGGGCACCGGGGAGCTGTTTTTT
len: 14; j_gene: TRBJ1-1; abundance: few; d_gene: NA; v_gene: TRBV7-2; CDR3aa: CASSETPANTEASF; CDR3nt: TGTGCCAGCAGCGAGACCCCCGCGAACACTGAAGCTTCCTTT
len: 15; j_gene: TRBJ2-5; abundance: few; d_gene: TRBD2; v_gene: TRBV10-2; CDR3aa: CASSDWREGKETQYF; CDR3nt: TGCGCCAGCAGTGACTGGCGGGAGGGAAAAGAGACCCAGTACTTC
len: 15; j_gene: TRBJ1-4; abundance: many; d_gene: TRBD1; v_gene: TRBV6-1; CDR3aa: CASSEAAGGNEKLFF; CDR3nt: TGTGCCAGCAGTGAAGCGGCAGGGGGCAATGAAAAACTGTTTTTT
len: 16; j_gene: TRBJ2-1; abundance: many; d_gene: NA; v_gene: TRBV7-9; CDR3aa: CASSNIATSPWDEQFF; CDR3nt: TGTGCCAGCAGCAATATCGCGACTAGTCCCTGGGATGAGCAGTTCTTC
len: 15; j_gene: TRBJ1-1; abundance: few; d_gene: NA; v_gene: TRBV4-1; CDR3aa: CASSQVRGRYTEAFF; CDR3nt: TGCGCCAGCAGCCAAGTTAGGGGAAGGTACACTGAAGCTTTCTTT
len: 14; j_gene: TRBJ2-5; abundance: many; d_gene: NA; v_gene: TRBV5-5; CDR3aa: CASSLVPAGETQYF; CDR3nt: TGTGCCAGCAGCTTGGTCCCGGCGGGAGAGACCCAGTACTTC
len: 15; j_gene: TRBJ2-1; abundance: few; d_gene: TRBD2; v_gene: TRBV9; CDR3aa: CASSVELAGPNEQFF; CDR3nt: TGTGCCAGCAGCGTAGAACTAGCGGGGCCCAATGAGCAGTTCTTC
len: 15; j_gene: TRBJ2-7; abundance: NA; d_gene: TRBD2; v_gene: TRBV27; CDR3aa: CASSFRLAGGYEQYF; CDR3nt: TGTGCCAGCAGTTTTCGACTAGCGGGGGGCTACGAGCAGTACTTC
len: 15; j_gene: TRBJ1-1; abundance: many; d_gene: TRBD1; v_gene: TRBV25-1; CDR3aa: CASSEFSIDRGEAFF; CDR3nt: TGTGCCAGCAGTGAATTCTCAATAGACAGGGGAGAAGCTTTCTTT
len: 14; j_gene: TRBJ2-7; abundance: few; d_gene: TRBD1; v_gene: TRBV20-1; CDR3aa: CSAGKGQGSYEQYF; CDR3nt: TGCAGTGCTGGAAAGGGACAGGGCTCCTACGAGCAGTACTTC
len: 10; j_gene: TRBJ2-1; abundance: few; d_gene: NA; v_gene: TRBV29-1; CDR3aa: CSVIGPDLFF; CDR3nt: TGCAGCGTTATCGGACCGGACCTTTTCTTC
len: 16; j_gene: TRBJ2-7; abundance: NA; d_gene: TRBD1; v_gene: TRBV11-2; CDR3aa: CASSLDGTGGLYEQYF; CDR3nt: TGTGCCAGCAGCTTAGATGGGACAGGGGGGCTCTACGAGCAGTACTTC
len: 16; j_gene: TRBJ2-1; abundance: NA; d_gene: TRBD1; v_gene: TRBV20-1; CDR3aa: CSASSDRAPSYNEQFF; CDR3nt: TGCAGTGCTAGCTCCGACAGGGCTCCCTCCTACAATGAGCAGTTCTTC
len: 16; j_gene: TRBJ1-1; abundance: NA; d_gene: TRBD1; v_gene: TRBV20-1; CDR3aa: CSARNRPGTVNTEAFF; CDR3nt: TGCAGTGCTAGAAACCGTCCCGGGACAGTGAACACTGAAGCTTTCTTT
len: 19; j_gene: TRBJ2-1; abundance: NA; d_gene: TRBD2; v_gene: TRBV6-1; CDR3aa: CASDKTRGFFSGTYNEQFF; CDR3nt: TGTGCCAGCGACAAGACGAGGGGGTTCTTTAGCGGGACCTACAATGAGCAGTTCTTC
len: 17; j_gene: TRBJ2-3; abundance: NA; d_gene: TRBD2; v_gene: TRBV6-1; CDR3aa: CASSEYGLAAYTDTQYF; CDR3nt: TGTGCCAGCAGTGAGTACGGACTAGCGGCATACACAGATACGCAGTATTTT
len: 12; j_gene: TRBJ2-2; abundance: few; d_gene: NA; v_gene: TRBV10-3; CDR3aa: CAISEPPRELFF; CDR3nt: TGTGCCATCAGTGAGCCCCCCCGGGAGCTGTTTTTT
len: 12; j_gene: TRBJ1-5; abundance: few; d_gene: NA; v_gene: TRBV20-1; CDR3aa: CSARDGNQPQHF; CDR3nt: TGCAGTGCTAGAGACGGGAATCAGCCCCAGCATTTT
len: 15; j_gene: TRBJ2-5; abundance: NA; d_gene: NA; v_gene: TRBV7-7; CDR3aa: CASSPRVNIQETQYF; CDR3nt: TGTGCCAGCAGCCCCCGCGTCAATATACAAGAGACCCAGTACTTC
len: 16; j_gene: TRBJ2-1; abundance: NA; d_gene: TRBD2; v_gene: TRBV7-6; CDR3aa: CASSLPLAGGQNEQFF; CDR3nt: TGTGCCAGCAGCTTACCCCTAGCGGGGGGGCAGAATGAGCAGTTCTTC
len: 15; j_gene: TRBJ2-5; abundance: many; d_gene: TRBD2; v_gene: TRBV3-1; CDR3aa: CASSHPGTSGETQYF; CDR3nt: TGTGCCAGCAGCCACCCCGGGACTAGTGGGGAGACCCAGTACTTC